This entry concerns a single T cell receptor beta chain. Its antigen is undetermined. The data stem from a study of cytomegalovirus exposure and HLA in healthy donors. Study findings and constraints: In a later analysis, 16,951 TCR beta sequences were associated with HLA alleles at 0.05 false discovery rate.

Use of 60 Vbeta and 13 Jbeta primers characterized the PCR. Original analysis: An analysis performed later counted 72 million or so unique TCR beta chains (around 11 million of them shared). Some clones are missing from TCRdb's copy, which holds only in-frame ones; the method was immunoSEQ multiplex PCR. The V and J calls and clone size are taken from that table; D and trimming were inferred from the DNA. Counted here are approximately 240,000 clones, 82% occurring once; the ten biggest clones make up 4.5% to 6%. Those who donated were healthy bone marrow donors. This TCR derives from a woman in her forties in good health and CMV-seropositive. Specimen: PBMCs.

DNA for the CDR3: TGTGCCTGGACTAAACAAGAGACCCAGTACTTC. Its translation is CAWTKQETQYF. This chain uses TRBV30 with TRBJ2-5; no reliable D call. The CDR3 covers 11 residues. The germline V and J ends were trimmed by 4 bases and 2 bases, with 5 bases remaining between them. In germline, CDR1 is GTSNPN, CDR2 SVGIG (reference sequence).